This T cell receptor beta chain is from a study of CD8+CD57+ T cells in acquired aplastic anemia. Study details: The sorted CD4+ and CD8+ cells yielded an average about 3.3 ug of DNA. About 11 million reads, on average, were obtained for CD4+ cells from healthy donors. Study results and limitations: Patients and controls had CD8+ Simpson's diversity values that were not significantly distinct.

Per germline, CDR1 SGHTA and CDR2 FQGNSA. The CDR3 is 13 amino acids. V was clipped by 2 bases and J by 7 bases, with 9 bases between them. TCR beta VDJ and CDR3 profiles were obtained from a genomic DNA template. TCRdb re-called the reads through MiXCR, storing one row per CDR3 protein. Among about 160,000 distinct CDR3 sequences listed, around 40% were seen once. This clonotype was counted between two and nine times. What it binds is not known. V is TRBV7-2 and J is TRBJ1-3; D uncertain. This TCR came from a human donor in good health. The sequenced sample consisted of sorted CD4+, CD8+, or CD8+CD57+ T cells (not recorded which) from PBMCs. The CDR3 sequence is CASSLTPGNTIYF. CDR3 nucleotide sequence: TGTGCCAGCAGCTTAACCCCAGGCAACACCATATATTTT.